This TCR beta chain was identified during a study of a mutant IDH1 vaccine in newly diagnosed glioma. Looked up from germline, CDR1 is MDHEN and CDR2 is SYDVKM. J was trimmed by 0 bases and V by 6 bases; bases with no gene match: 5. The CDR3 runs to 14 residues. Indicated time point: week 23, last vaccination. What each vaccine dose contained was 300 ug of mutant IDH1 20-mer peptide, accompanied by topical imiquimod. Sequencing used immunoSEQ multiplex PCR; TCRdb keeps in-frame clones, though not all of them. The sample shows almost 85,000 clones, over 75% of them seen only once. Comment on this clone: Antigen: not known.

The V call is TRBV28, the J call TRBJ2-7; 7 nucleotides match TRBD2. Material: PBMCs, obtained from a glioma patient whose treatment included an IDH1 peptide vaccine. This receptor was identified in a man younger than 45 with glioma. Some clones in this sample may be carry-over from other donors' samples. CDR3 residues: CASREGLPSYEQYF. CDR3 nucleotides: TGTGCCAGCAGGGAGGGACTACCCTCCTACGAGCAGTACTTC.